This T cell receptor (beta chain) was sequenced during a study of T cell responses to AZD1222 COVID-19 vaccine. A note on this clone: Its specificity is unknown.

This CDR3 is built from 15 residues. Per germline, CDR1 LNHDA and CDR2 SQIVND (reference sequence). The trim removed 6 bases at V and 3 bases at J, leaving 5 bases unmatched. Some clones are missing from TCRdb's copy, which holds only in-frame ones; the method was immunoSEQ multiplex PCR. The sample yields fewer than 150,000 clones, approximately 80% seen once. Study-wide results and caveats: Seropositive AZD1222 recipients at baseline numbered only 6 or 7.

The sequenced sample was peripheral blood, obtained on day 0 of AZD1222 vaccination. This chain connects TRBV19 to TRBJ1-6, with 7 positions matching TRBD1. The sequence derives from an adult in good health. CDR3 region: CASRVTGDYNSPLHF. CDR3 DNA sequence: TGTGCCAGTAGAGTTACAGGGGACTATAATTCACCCCTCCACTTT.